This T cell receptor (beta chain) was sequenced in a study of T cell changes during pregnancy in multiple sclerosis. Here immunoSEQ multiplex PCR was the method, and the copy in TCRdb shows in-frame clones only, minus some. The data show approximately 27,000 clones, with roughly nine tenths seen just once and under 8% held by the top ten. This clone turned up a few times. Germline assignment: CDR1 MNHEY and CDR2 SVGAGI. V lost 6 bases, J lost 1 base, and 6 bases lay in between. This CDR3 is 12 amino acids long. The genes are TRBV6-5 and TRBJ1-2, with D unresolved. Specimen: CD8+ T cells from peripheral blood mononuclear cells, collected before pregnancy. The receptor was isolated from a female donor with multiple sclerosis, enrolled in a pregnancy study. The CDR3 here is CASSFSNYGYTF. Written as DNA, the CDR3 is TGTGCCAGCAGCTTCAGTAACTATGGCTACACCTTC.